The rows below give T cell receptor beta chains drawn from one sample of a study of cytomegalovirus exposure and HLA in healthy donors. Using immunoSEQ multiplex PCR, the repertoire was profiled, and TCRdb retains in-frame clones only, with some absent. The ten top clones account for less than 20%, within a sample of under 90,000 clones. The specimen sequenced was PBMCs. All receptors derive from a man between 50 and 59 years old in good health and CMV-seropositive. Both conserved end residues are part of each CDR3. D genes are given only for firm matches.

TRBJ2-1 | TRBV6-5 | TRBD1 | TGTGTCTCCTCGCGTGGGACAGCCAGCAATGAGCAGTTCTTC | CVSSRGTASNEQFF
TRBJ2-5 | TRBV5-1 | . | TGCGCCAGCAGCTTGGAAAGGGGAGGAGGGCAAGAGACCCAGTACTTC | CASSLERGGGQETQYF
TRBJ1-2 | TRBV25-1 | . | TGTGCCAGCAGTGATACGGGGGTTGGCTACACCTTC | CASSDTGVGYTF
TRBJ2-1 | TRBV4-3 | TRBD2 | TGCGCCAGCAGCCAAGTCTTCCGGACTAGCGGGAGCAATGAGCAGTTCTTC | CASSQVFRTSGSNEQFF
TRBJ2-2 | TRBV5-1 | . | TGCGCCAGCAGTAAGCCCCCAGGGGAAACCGGGGAGCTGTTTTTT | CASSKPPGETGELFF
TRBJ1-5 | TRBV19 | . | TGTGCCAGTAGTTTACTCCATAGCAATCAGCCCCAGCATTTT | CASSLLHSNQPQHF
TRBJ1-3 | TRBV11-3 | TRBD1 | TGTGCCAGCAGCTTGACAGGGGGTGACACCATATATTTT | CASSLTGGDTIYF
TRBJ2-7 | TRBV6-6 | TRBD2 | TGTGCCAGCAGCCGAACTCCGGGACTAGCGGTCTACGAGCAGTACTTC | CASSRTPGLAVYEQYF
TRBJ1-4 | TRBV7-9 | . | TGTGCCAGCAGCCCCATCGGGGGGACTAATGAAAAACTGTTTTTT | CASSPIGGTNEKLFF
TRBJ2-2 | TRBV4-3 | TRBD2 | TGCGCCAGCAGCCAAACTAGCGGGCTCACCGGGGAGCTGTTTTTT | CASSQTSGLTGELFF
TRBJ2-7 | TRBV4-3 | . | TGCGCCAGCAGCCAAGAGACAGGTTACGAGCAGTACTTC | CASSQETGYEQYF
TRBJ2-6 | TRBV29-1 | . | TGCAGCGCCACAGCTCCCGGGGCCAACGTCCTGACTTTC | CSATAPGANVLTF
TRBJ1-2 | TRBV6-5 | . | TGTGCCACCTTTAAACTCGGGTTTAACTATGGCTACACCTTC | CATFKLGFNYGYTF
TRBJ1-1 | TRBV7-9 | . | TGTGCCAGCAGCCAATTAGGGGGAATCACTGAAGCTTTCTTT | CASSQLGGITEAFF
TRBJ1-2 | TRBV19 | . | TGTGCCAGTAGTGAGGACAGATCCTATGGCTACACCTTC | CASSEDRSYGYTF
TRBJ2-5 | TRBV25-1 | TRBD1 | TGTGCCAGCAGTGTACCCGGGACAGGGAGAGAGACCCAGTACTTC | CASSVPGTGRETQYF
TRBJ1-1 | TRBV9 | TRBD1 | TGTGCCAGCAGCCCGGGACAGTGGAACACTGAAGCTTTCTTT | CASSPGQWNTEAFF
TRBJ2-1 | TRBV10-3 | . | TGTGCCATCAGACCCTCTAGTAACAATGAGCAGTTCTTC | CAIRPSSNNEQFF
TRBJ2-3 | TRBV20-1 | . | TGCAGTGCTAGTTTTCCGGATACGCAGTATTTT | CSASFPDTQYF
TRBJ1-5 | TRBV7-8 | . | TGTGCCAGCAGCCCTGGGAGGCAGGGTGCTTCTAGCAATCAGCCCCAGCATTTT | CASSPGRQGASSNQPQHF
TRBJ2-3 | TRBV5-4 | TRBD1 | TGTGCCAGCAGCGTCCGGGACAGGGACTGGGATACGCAGTATTTT | CASSVRDRDWDTQYF